Presented here are 27 T cell receptor beta chains from one specimen sequenced in a study of T cell repertoires in cytomegalovirus infection. These TCRs are of unknown antigen specificity. In TCRdb, the reads were re-called with MiXCR into one record per CDR3 protein. The table records fewer than 350,000 distinct CDR3 sequences, just under 30% of them present only once. The starting material was cultured PBMCs, obtained from culture after CMV antigen stimulation. The source of these receptors is a human donor in good health (CMV status not recorded). Some clones in this sample may be carry-over from other donors' samples.

V usage is TRBV24-1 and J usage is TRBJ2-3; 7 nucleotides line up with TRBD2. V was clipped by 9 bases and J by 2 bases; unmatched bases: 7. CDR1 is KGHDR, CDR2 SFDVKD, per germline. The CDR3 is 14 residues long. CDR3 coding DNA: TGTGCCACCGGCGGGACTACTGCCACAGATACGCAGTATTTT. Amino acids: CATGGTTATDTQYF.

This clonotype was detected a few times. This rearrangement joins TRBV3-1 to TRBJ1-2; D remains unclear. V was trimmed by 7 bases and J by 2 bases, leaving 11 bases between them. This CDR3 has 13 residues. Germline V lookup: CDR1 LGHDT, CDR2 YNNKEL (reference sequence). Here the CDR3 DNA reads TGTGCCAGCACCAACCCGGGGAACTATGGCTACACCTTC. As protein: CASTNPGNYGYTF.

This clonotype was observed at least ten times. The gene calls are TRBV7-2 and TRBJ2-7; TRBD1 agrees at 12 bases. Losses at the gene ends were 7 bases for V and 7 bases for J; bases not matched to a gene: 14. Germline assignment: CDR1 SGHTA and CDR2 FQGNSA. The CDR3 length is 16 residues. The CDR3 loop reads CASTPHTGQGAQEQYF. CDR3 nucleotide sequence: TGTGCCAGCACCCCTCATACGGGACAGGGGGCGCAGGAGCAGTACTTC.

This rearrangement joins TRBV7-6 to TRBJ1-6; 7 bases agree with TRBD1. The CDR3 runs 15 residues. J gave up 4 bases and V 3 bases, and 3 bases lay outside the gene matches. CDR1 is SGHVS and CDR2 is FNYEAQ in the germline V gene. The CDR3 sequence is CASSLEGAYNSPLHF. Here the CDR3 DNA reads TGTGCCAGCAGCTTGGAGGGGGCATATAATTCACCCCTCCACTTT.

This chain connects TRBV20-1 to TRBJ2-5; 8 bases align to TRBD2. The germline CDR1 and CDR2 sequences are DFQATT and SNEGSKA (reference sequence). This CDR3 has 14 residues. V lost 0 bases and J lost 5; bases outside the gene matches: 5. CDR3 coding DNA: TGCAGTGCTAGAGAGGGACTAGGTGGCGAGACCCAGTACTTC. Encoded protein: CSAREGLGGETQYF.

The chain is built from TRBV3-1 and TRBJ1-1, with 8 nucleotides matching TRBD1. Looked up from germline, CDR1 is LGHDT and CDR2 is YNNKEL (reference sequence). The length of the CDR3 is 14 residues. Trimming cost V 4 bases and J 4 bases; bases outside gene matches: 5. The CDR3: CASSPDRAGTEAFF. The CDR3 DNA is TGTGCCAGCAGCCCGGACAGGGCAGGCACTGAAGCTTTCTTT.

This clonotype was recorded a few times. The chain carries TRBV25-1 and TRBJ1-1; D ambiguous. The CDR3 runs 13 residues. Per germline, CDR1 MGHDK and CDR2 SYGVNS. Trimming stripped 4 bases from V and 1 base from J, with 7 bases between. CDR3 sequence: CASSVYRNTEAFF. The CDR3 DNA is TGTGCCAGCAGTGTGTACAGGAACACTGAAGCTTTCTTT.

This chain connects TRBV5-1 to TRBJ2-5; tentatively, D is TRBD1 (6 bases). This CDR3 comprises 14 residues. CDR1 is SGHRS and CDR2 is YFSETQ in the germline V gene. V lost 1 base and J lost 5, with 12 bases in between. The CDR3: CASSLMGAEETQYF. The DNA of the CDR3 is TGCGCCAGCAGCTTGATGGGGGCGGAGGAGACCCAGTACTTC.

Only a few counts were recorded for this clonotype. This chain connects TRBV6-2 or TRBV6-3 to TRBJ2-7; TRBD2 is a possible D gene (5 bases). V was trimmed by 3 bases and J by 3 bases, leaving 9 bases between them. Germline CDR1 reads MNHEY; CDR2 reads SVGEGT. The CDR3 has 13 residues. The CDR3 region has the DNA TGTGCCAGCAGTTATGGGAGCTACTACGAGCAGTACTTC. Translated: CASSYGSYYEQYF.

The chain is built from TRBV10-3 and TRBJ2-1, with 7 bases that match TRBD2. This CDR3 is built from 13 residues. The V gene end was trimmed by 6 bases and the J gene end by 5 bases; junction bases not matched to a gene: 4. The germline CDR1 and CDR2 sequences are ENHRY and SYGVKD. CDR3 region: CAIRLARNNEQFF. The CDR3 region has the DNA TGTGCCATCAGACTAGCGCGGAACAATGAGCAGTTCTTC.

The chain combines TRBV11-2 with TRBJ2-1; no reliable D call. This CDR3 comprises 14 residues. Looked up from germline, CDR1 is SGHAT and CDR2 is FQNNGV. Trimming cost V 2 bases and J 4 bases, with 9 bases left between them. CDR3 sequence (DNA): TGTGCCAGCAGCTTAATGGATAGTTACAATGAGCAGTTCTTC. Translating it yields CASSLMDSYNEQFF.

The chain combines TRBV4-2 with TRBJ2-3, with 11 bases identical to TRBD2. V lost 1 base, J lost 6 bases, and 9 bases stayed unmatched. The CDR3 sequence is 17 residues long. Germline V gene lookup returns CDR1 LGHNA and CDR2 YNFKEQ. The DNA for the CDR3 is TGTGCCAGCAGCCAAGGGGAAGGGGTAGCGGGAGGGGATACGCAGTATTTT. Encoded protein: CASSQGEGVAGGDTQYF.

This clonotype was seen a few times. The chain is built from TRBV7-2 and TRBJ2-5, with 8 bases fitting TRBD1. V lost 3 bases to trimming and J lost 2 bases; unmatched junction nucleotides: 14. The germline gives CDR1 SGHTA, CDR2 FQGNSA. The length of the CDR3 is 18 residues. This chain's CDR3 is CASSFIPGQGGRQETQYF. For the CDR3, the DNA is TGTGCCAGCAGCTTTATACCCGGACAGGGAGGACGTCAAGAGACCCAGTACTTC.

The V call is TRBV5-4, the J call TRBJ2-4, with D possibly matching TRBD2 (6 bases). In germline, CDR1 is SGHNT, CDR2 YYREEE (reference sequence). V lost 2 bases, J lost 7 bases, and 19 bases lay in between. The CDR3 sequence is 16 residues long. DNA for the CDR3: TGTGCCAGCAGCTTCCAGCTAGCGACGATCCGGAACATTCAGTACTTC. It yields the protein CASSFQLATIRNIQYF. The variable domain in full, with the rest retrieved from reference TRBV5-4 and TRBJ2-4, is ETGVTQSPTHLIKTRGQQVTLRCSSQSGHNTVSWYQQALGQGPQFIFQYYREEENGRGNFPPRFSGLQFPNYSSELNVNALELDDSALYLCASSFQLATIRNIQYFGAGTRLSVL.

The V and J genes are TRBV7-8 and TRBJ1-4; possible D gene TRBD1, 6 bases. This CDR3 is built from 18 residues. Deletions cut 4 bases from V and 0 bases from J, with 18 bases between. Looked up from germline, CDR1 is SGHVS and CDR2 is FQNEAQ. The CDR3 here is CASSSIVQQGATNEKLFF. Written as DNA, the CDR3 is TGTGCCAGCAGCTCCATAGTCCAACAGGGTGCAACTAATGAAAAACTGTTTTTT.

This clonotype has a handful of counts. The chain couples TRBV13 to TRBJ1-1; 8 nucleotides align to TRBD1. This CDR3 is 15 amino acids long. The V segment lost 0 bases and the J segment 5 bases; nucleotides outside the gene matches: 5. Looked up from germline, CDR1 is PRHDT and CDR2 is FYEKMQ (reference sequence). Here the CDR3 DNA reads TGTGCCAGCAGCTTAGGGGTAGACAGGGGAACTGAAGCTTTCTTT. Its protein is CASSLGVDRGTEAFF.

This clonotype has a handful of counts. The V call is TRBV28, the J call TRBJ1-1; D ambiguous. CDR3 length: 16 residues. Trimming took off 6 bases at V and 4 bases at J, with 21 bases between the two ends. Germline V gene data show CDR1 as MDHEN and CDR2 as SYDVKM. For the CDR3, the DNA is TGTGCCAGCAGCAACGCCAAATCCGGGCCGGTCACTGAAGCTTTCTTT. Translated: CASSNAKSGPVTEAFF.

This clonotype occurred a few times. The rearrangement links TRBV5-1 to TRBJ2-2; the match to TRBD1 covers 7 bases. J was trimmed by 2 bases and V by 4 bases; bases with no gene match: 11. This CDR3 spans 17 amino acids. CDR1 and CDR2 (germline): SGHRS, YFSETQ. For the CDR3, the DNA is TGCGCCAGCAGCCTACTCATAGACAGGGCCAACACCGGGGAGCTGTTTTTT. Translating gives CASSLLIDRANTGELFF.

This clonotype was seen more than once but under ten times. This sequence joins TRBV5-1 and TRBJ2-7; 9 bases match TRBD2. J lost 4 bases, V lost 4 bases, and 12 bases had no gene match. The CDR3 is 16 residues long. Germline CDR1 is SGHRS and CDR2 is YFSETQ. The CDR3 DNA reads TGCGCCAGCAGCCTTATAGCGGGAGTAGGATATTACGAGCAGTACTTC. This translates into CASSLIAGVGYYEQYF.

This chain links TRBV19 with TRBJ2-7; 10 bases align to TRBD1. The CDR3 extends over 15 amino acids. From germline, CDR1 is LNHDA and CDR2 SQIVND (reference sequence). Trimming took 6 bases from V and 3 from J; bases not matched to a gene: 8. DNA of the CDR3: TGTGCCAGTAGCTGGGGGGACAGGGGATTCTACGAGCAGTACTTC. Encoded protein: CASSWGDRGFYEQYF.

The chain is built from TRBV20-1 and TRBJ2-7; a weak D match, TRBD1 (6 bases). This CDR3 comprises 16 residues. Trimming took 6 bases from V and 2 from J, leaving 23 bases between them. The germline gives CDR1 DFQATT, CDR2 SNEGSKA (reference sequence). CDR3 coding DNA: TGCAGTGCAGTCTCAGACGGGACACCTAAGACCTACGAGCAGTACTTC. It encodes CSAVSDGTPKTYEQYF.

This rearrangement joins TRBV4-1 to TRBJ1-2, with D tentatively TRBD1 (5 bases). Per the germline V gene, CDR1 is MGHRA and CDR2 is YSYEKL. The CDR3 has 16 amino acids. V was shortened by 2 bases and J by 14 bases, with 27 bases between the two germline ends. The CDR3 here is CASSQPSRGRAESSTF. CDR3 nucleotide sequence: TGCGCCAGCAGCCAACCCTCTCGGGGGAGGGCGGAGAGCTCTACCTTC.

This clonotype was found a few times. Here the CDR3 DNA reads TGTGCCAGCTCGTTTTCTGAGCAGTTCTTC. It yields the protein CASSFSEQFF. This sequence joins TRBV28 and TRBJ2-1; no firm D call. Germline CDR1 MDHEN, CDR2 SYDVKM. The V end was cut by 8 bases, the J end by 9 bases, with 8 bases between. This CDR3 comprises 10 residues.

This clonotype was seen repeatedly, ten times or more. The rearrangement links TRBV7-2 to TRBJ2-1; D is possibly TRBD2 (5 bases). The CDR3 has 13 amino acids. V lost 4 bases and J lost 9, with 13 bases in between. Germline V gives CDR1 SGHTA, CDR2 FQGNSA. The CDR3 spells CASSSPRALEQFF. CDR3 nucleotide sequence: TGTGCCAGCAGCTCGCCGAGGGCTCTTGAGCAGTTCTTC. Filled out from reference TRBV7-2 and TRBJ2-1, the complete variable domain reads GAGVSQSPSNKVTEKGKDVELRCDPISGHTALYWYRQSLGQGLEFLIYFQGNSAPDKSGLPSDRFSAERTGGSVSTLTIQRTQQEDSAVYLCASSSPRALEQFFGPGTRLTVL.

The rearrangement joins TRBV6-2 or TRBV6-3 to TRBJ2-1; TRBD1 aligns across 7 bases. Unmatched junction bases numbered 4, after V lost 5 bases and J lost 6 bases. Germline V CDR1 and CDR2: MNHEY, SVGEGT. The CDR3 is 13 residues long. The CDR3 coding sequence is TGTGCCAGCAGTATACAGGGGAGCAATGAGCAGTTCTTC. This codes for CASSIQGSNEQFF.

The chain links TRBV27 to TRBJ2-7; 7 nucleotides agree with TRBD1. V lost 0 bases and J lost 6; bases outside the gene matches: 8. This CDR3 is built from 15 residues. Looked up from germline, CDR1 is MNHEY and CDR2 is SMNVEV (reference sequence). Here the CDR3 DNA reads TGTGCCAGCAGTTTATCTCCAACAGGGACAGCCGAGCAGTACTTC. This sequence encodes CASSLSPTGTAEQYF.

This clonotype is large (0.1 to 1%) within its sample. The chain combines TRBV7-8 with TRBJ2-6; TRBD1 aligns across 10 bases. J was trimmed by 3 bases and V by 5 bases; bases with no gene match: 16. Germline V gene sequence: CDR1 SGHVS, CDR2 FQNEAQ. This CDR3 contains 20 residues. The CDR3 is CASSPYRTGTGVSGANVLTF. The CDR3 DNA reads as TGTGCCAGCAGCCCATATCGAACCGGGACAGGGGTTAGTGGGGCCAACGTCCTGACTTTC.